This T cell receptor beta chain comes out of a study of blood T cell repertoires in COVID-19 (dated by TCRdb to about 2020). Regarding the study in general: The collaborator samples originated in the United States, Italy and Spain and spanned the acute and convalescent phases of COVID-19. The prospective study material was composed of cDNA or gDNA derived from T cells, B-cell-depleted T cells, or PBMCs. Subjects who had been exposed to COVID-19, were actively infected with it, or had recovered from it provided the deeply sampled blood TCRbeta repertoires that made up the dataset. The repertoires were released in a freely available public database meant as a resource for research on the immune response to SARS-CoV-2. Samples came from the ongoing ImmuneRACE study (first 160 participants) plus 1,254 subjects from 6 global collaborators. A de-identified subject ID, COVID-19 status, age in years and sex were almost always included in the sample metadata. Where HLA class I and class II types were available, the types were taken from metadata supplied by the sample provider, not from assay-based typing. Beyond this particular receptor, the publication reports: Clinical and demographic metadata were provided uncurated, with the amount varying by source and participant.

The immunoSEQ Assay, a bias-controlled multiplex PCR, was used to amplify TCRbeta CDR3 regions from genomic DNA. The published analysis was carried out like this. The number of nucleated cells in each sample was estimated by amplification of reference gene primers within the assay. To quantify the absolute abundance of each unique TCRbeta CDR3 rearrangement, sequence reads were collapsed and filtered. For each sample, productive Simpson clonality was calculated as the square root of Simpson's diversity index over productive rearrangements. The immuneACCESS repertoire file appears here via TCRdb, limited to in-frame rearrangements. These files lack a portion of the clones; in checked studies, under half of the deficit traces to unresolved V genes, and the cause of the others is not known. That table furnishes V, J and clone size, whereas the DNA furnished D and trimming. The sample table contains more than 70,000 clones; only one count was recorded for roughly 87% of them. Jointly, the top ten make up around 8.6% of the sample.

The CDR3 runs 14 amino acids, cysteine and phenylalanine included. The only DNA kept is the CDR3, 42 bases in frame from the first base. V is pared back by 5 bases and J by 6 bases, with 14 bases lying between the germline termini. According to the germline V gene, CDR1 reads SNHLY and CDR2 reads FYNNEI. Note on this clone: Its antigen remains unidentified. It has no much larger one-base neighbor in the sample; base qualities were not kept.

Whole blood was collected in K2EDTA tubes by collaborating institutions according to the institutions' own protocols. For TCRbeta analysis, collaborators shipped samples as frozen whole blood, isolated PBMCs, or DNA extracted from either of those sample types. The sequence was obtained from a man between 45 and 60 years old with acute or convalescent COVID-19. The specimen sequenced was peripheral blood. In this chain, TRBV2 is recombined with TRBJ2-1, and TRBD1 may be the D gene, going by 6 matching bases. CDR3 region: CASSPRTASNEQFF. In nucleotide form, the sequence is TGTGCCAGCAGTCCCCGGACAGCGAGCAATGAGCAGTTCTTC.